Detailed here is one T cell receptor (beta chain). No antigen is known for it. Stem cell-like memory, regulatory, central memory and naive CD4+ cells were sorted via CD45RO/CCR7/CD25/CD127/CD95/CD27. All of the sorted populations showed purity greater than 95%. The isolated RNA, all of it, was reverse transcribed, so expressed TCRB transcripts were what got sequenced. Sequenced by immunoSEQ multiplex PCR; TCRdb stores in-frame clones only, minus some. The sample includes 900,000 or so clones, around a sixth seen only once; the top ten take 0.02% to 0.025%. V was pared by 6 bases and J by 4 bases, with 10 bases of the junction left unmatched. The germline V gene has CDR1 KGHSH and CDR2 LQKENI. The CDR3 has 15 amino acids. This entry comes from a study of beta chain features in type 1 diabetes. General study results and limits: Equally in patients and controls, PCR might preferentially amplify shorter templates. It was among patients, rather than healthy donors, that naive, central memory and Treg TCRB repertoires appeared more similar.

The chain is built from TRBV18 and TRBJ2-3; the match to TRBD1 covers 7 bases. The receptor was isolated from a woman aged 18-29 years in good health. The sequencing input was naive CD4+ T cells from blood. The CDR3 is CASSLTATGSDTQYF. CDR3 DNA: TGTGCCAGCTCCCTAACCGCGACAGGGTCAGATACGCAGTATTTT.